What follows is one TCR beta chain and its context. The sample belongs to a study of shared clonotypes between healthy human individuals. Only in-frame clones appear in the TCRdb table, and some are missing; sequencing was by immunoSEQ multiplex PCR. Of just over 2,000,000 clones listed, 90% to 95% are singletons. Unmatched junction bases numbered 9, after V lost 5 bases and J lost 3 bases. This CDR3 is 15 amino acids long. CDR1 KGHSH and CDR2 LQKENI come from the germline V gene. V gene TRBV18 combines with J gene TRBJ1-1; 7 positions match TRBD1. The source of this sequence is a young man in good health. The specimen was naive CD4+ T cells sorted from blood. The subset here: CD45RA+ positively selected. The CDR3 is CASSADRVRDTEAFF. CDR3 DNA sequence: TGTGCCAGCTCAGCCGACAGGGTCAGGGACACTGAAGCTTTCTTT.